The entry below gives a single T cell receptor beta chain sequence along with its context. Antigen unknown. The data belong to a study of T cells after posttransplantation cyclophosphamide. Study-wide findings and caveats: Recipient CMV seropositivity and CMV reactivation strongly tracked TRB clonality. Donor-recipient repertoire similarity was low at 1-2 months, rising over year one. Tissue-infiltrating T cells from skin or gut overlapped little with blood T cells.

Assay: immunoSEQ multiplex PCR; the TCRdb copy retains only in-frame clones and omits some. Among about 310 clones listed, approximately 48% were seen once. Treatment was busulfan-fludarabine conditioning, a marrow graft, and cyclophosphamide on days +3 and +4. The source material was CD8+ T cells sorted from blood, sampled approximately 220 days after allogeneic stem cell transplant with posttransplant cyclophosphamide. This receptor was taken from a female patient aged 55-70 years who received an allogeneic stem cell transplant from an unrelated donor, was CMV-positive, and had acute GVHD only. Some T cells may trace back to the graft donor.

The CDR3 nucleotides are TGCAGCGTTGACGGGACAGGGCCGTCGGCTTTCTTT. Translating gives CSVDGTGPSAFF. V is TRBV29-1 and J is TRBJ1-1; TRBD1 matches at 9 bases. With 3 bases clipped from V and 11 bases from J, the junction kept 7 bases outside the gene matches. The germline CDR1 and CDR2 sequences are SQVTM and ANQGSEA. This CDR3 region has 12 residues.